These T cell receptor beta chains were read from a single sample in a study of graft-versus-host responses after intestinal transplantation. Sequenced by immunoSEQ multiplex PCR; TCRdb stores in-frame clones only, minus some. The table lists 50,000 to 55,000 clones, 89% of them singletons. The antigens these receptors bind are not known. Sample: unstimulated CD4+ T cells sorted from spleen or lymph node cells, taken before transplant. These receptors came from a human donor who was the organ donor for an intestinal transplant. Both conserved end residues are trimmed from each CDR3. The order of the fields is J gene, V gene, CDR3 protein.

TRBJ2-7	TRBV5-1	ASSLRGIYEQY
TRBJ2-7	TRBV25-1	ASSVTGKSSYEQY
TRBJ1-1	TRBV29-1	SVGGQGETEAF
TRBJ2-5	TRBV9	ASSGGSPVETQY
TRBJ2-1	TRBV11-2	ASSLGQLNEQF
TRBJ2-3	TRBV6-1	ASSEVGGGVTDTQY
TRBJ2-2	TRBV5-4	ASSLNAGANTGELF
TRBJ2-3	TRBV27	ASSPRGRADTQY
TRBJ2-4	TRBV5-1	ASSLDRAKNIQY
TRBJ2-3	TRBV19	ASSPPGQGTDTQY
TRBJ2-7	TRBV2	ASRHDALGGNEQY
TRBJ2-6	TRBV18	ASSPIDRAGANVLT
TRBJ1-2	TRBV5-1	ASSSRDRDVMFYGYT